The next 13 T cell receptor beta chains were all read from a single sample in a study of vaccination and CD4 T cells after COVID-19. The time point here: late sampling 161 to 241 days after vaccination in three convalescent patients. Treatment of the sample: roughly 10-day PBMC culture with coronavirus spike peptide pools or control peptides (ViraFEST assay). Once obtained from cultured CD4+ T cells, the DNA was sequenced using the Oncomine TCR Beta short-read assay. TCRdb called the PCR reads again in MiXCR, with one record for every CDR3 protein. The sample shows tens of thousands of distinct CDR3 sequences, 28% of them seen only once. What these receptors recognize is not known. The sequenced sample was CD4+ T cells from blood, cultured in vitro, obtained about 7 months after SARS-CoV-2 vaccination. The source of these receptors is a human donor who had recovered from COVID-19.

CDR3: CASSRLAGEETQYF. The CDR3 coding sequence is TGTGCCAGCAGTAGACTAGCGGGAGAAGAGACCCAGTACTTC. The chain uses TRBV12-3 or TRBV12-4 and TRBJ2-5; 12 positions match TRBD2. With 5 bases clipped from V and 3 bases from J, the junction kept 1 base outside the gene matches. This CDR3 is built from 14 residues.

This clonotype is judged medium-sized. The V call is TRBV20-1, the J call TRBJ1-5, with D possibly matching TRBD1 (5 bases). The V gene lost 0 bases and the J gene lost 6 bases, with 12 bases spanning the gap. This CDR3 contains 14 residues. In germline, CDR1 is DFQATT, CDR2 SNEGSKA (reference sequence). The chain's CDR3 is CSARDLAGTQPQHF. The CDR3 DNA sequence: TGCAGTGCTAGAGATCTCGCAGGGACTCAGCCCCAGCATTTT.

This sequence joins TRBV6-5 and TRBJ1-5, with D possibly being TRBD1 (6 bases). V lost 4 bases, J lost 3 bases, and 10 bases lay in between. This CDR3 has 14 residues. Germline lookup yields CDR1 MNHEY and CDR2 SVGAGI. The CDR3: CASSFQGFNQPQHF. The CDR3 nucleotides are TGTGCCAGCAGTTTTCAGGGGTTCAATCAGCCCCAGCATTTT.

This chain connects TRBV28 to TRBJ2-5; 14 nucleotides agree with TRBD2. Per germline, CDR1 MDHEN and CDR2 SYDVKM. V trimming: 6 bases; J trimming: 5 bases; junction bases outside the gene matches: 17. There are 19 residues in the CDR3. CDR3 sequence: CASSSGLAGESIRLETQYF. The CDR3 DNA follows: TGTGCCAGCAGCTCGGGACTAGCGGGAGAGAGTATTAGGCTGGAGACCCAGTACTTC.

V gene TRBV4-1 combines with J gene TRBJ2-5; D may be TRBD1 (5 bases). Trimming cost V 1 base and J 0 bases, with 15 bases left between them. CDR1 is MGHRA and CDR2 is YSYEKL in the germline V gene. There are 17 residues in the CDR3. As DNA, the CDR3 is TGCGCCAGCAGCCAAGGGTGGGCGACAGCGTACCAAGAGACCCAGTACTTC. Amino acids: CASSQGWATAYQETQYF.

This clonotype occurred a few times. The V and J genes are TRBV19 and TRBJ2-7, with D hard to call. The CDR3 has 11 amino acids. Germline-derived CDR1 and CDR2 are LNHDA and SQIVND (reference sequence). V gave up 9 bases and J gave up 2 bases, with 8 bases separating them. The CDR3 protein is CASWTAYEQYF. In DNA, the CDR3 is TGTGCCAGCTGGACGGCCTACGAGCAGTACTTC.

The V call is TRBV6-2 or TRBV6-3, the J call TRBJ2-7; 10 bases line up with TRBD2. V shed 5 bases and J 6 bases; nucleotides not matched to a gene: 7. Germline assignment: CDR1 MNHEY and CDR2 SVGEGT. The CDR3 contains 14 residues. DNA for the CDR3: TGTGCCAGCAGTAAACTAGCGGGAATTGTCGAGCAGTACTTC. Its protein product is CASSKLAGIVEQYF.

The chain is built from TRBV19 and TRBJ2-7; 10 positions match TRBD2. The trim removed 1 base at V and 2 bases at J, leaving 8 bases unmatched. This CDR3 comprises 17 residues. Germline V CDR1 and CDR2: LNHDA, SQIVND (reference sequence). DNA of the CDR3: TGTGCCAGTAGTATAGGTTCCGGCGGGACTAGCGCCTACGAGCAGTACTTC. Translation gives CASSIGSGGTSAYEQYF.

This clonotype was counted only a few times. V usage is TRBV2 and J usage is TRBJ2-5, with D tentatively TRBD2 (5 bases). The germline V gene encodes CDR1 SNHLY and CDR2 FYNNEI. V was trimmed by 2 bases and J by 5 bases, leaving 15 bases between them. The length of the CDR3 is 15 residues. The CDR3 sequence is CASSETGAGPETQYF. CDR3 coding DNA: TGTGCCAGCAGTGAAACTGGCGCGGGTCCGGAGACCCAGTACTTC.

This clonotype was counted between two and nine times. The chain couples TRBV21-1 to TRBJ2-5; the table's D call TRBD1 went unverified against the DNA. TRBV21-1 is a pseudogene locus. The CDR3 is made up of 16 amino acids. CDR3 nucleotides: TGTGCCAGCAGCCGGGGGCTGGCGGCCATCGGAGAGACCCAGTACTTC. As protein: CASSRGLAAIGETQYF.

This chain joins TRBV19 and TRBJ2-5; D perhaps matches TRBD1 (5 bases). The V end lost 3 bases, the J end lost 2 bases, and 16 bases lay between the germline ends. The length of the CDR3 is 16 residues. The germline CDR1 and CDR2 sequences are LNHDA and SQIVND (reference sequence). This CDR3 reads CASSIEKGPPQETQYF. DNA for the CDR3: TGTGCCAGTAGTATCGAGAAGGGGCCCCCACAAGAGACCCAGTACTTC.

The DNA of the CDR3 is TGTGCCAGCAGCACCCGGGACAGGGAGGAGGGGACCGGGGAGCTGTTTTTT. Its protein is CASSTRDREEGTGELFF. The V and J genes are TRBV7-9 and TRBJ2-2; 9 bases match TRBD1. Losses at the gene ends were 5 bases for V and 5 bases for J; bases not matched to a gene: 12. CDR3 length: 17 residues. Germline CDR1 reads SEHNR; CDR2 reads FQNEAQ (reference sequence).

This clonotype ranks as medium-sized. This chain links TRBV20-1 with TRBJ2-5; 10 bases line up with TRBD2. The CDR3 loop spans 14 amino acids. V gave up 2 bases and J gave up 6 bases; unmatched junction bases: 6. Germline CDR1 reads DFQATT; CDR2 reads SNEGSKA (reference sequence). The CDR3 DNA follows: TGCAGTGCTAGACCTAGCGGGAGTACGAAGACCCAGTACTTC. Amino acids: CSARPSGSTKTQYF.